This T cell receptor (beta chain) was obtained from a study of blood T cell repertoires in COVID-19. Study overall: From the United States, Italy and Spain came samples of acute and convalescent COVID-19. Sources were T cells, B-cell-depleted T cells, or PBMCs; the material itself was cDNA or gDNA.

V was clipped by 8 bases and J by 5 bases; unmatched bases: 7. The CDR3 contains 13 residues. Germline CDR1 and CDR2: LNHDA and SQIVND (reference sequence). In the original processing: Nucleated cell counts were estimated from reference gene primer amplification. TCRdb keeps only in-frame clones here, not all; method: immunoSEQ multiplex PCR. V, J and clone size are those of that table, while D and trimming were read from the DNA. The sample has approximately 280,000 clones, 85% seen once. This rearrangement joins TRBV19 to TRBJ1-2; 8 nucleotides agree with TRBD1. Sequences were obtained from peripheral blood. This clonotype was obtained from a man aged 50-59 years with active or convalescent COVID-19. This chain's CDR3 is CASRWTGQYGYTF. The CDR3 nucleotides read TGTGCCAGTCGTTGGACAGGGCAATATGGCTACACCTTC.